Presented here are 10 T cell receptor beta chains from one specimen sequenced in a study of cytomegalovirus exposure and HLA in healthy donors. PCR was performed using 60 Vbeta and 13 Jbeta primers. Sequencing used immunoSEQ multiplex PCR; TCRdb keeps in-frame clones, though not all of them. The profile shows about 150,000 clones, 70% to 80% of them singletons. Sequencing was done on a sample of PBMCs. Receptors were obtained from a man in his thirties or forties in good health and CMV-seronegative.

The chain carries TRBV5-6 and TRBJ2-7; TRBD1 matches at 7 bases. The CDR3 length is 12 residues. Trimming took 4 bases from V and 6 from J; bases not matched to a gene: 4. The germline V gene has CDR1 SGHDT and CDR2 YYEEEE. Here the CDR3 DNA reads TGTGCCAGCAGCGCGACAGGGCGCGAGCAGTACTTC. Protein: CASSATGREQYF.

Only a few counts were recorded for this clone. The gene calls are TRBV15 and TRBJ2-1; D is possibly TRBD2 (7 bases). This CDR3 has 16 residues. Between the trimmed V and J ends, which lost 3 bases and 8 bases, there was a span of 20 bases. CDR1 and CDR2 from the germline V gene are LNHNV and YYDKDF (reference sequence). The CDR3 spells CATSSLREGGGYEQFF. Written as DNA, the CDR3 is TGTGCCACCAGCAGTCTCCGGGAAGGGGGGGGTTATGAGCAGTTCTTC. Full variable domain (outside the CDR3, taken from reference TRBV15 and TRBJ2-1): DAMVIQNPRYQVTQFGKPVTLSCSQTLNHNVMYWYQQKSSQAPKLLFHYYDKDFNNEADTPDNFQSRRPNTSFCFLDIRSPGLGDTAMYLCATSSLREGGGYEQFFGPGTRLTVL.

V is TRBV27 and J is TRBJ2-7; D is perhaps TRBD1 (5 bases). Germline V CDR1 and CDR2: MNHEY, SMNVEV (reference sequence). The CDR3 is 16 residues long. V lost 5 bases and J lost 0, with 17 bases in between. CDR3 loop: CASSGMKGLSSYEQYF. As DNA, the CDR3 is TGTGCCAGCAGTGGTATGAAGGGGCTCAGCTCCTACGAGCAGTACTTC.

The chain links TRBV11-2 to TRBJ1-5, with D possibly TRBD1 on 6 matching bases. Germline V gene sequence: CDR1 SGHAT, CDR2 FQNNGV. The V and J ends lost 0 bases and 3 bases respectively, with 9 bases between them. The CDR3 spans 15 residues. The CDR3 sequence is CASSLDRGANQPQHF. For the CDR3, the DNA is TGTGCCAGCAGCTTAGACAGGGGAGCCAATCAGCCCCAGCATTTT. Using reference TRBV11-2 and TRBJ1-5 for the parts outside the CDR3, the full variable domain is EAGVAQSPRYKIIEKRQSVAFWCNPISGHATLYWYQQILGQGPKLLIQFQNNGVVDDSQLPKDRFSAERLKGVDSTLKIQPAKLEDSAVYLCASSLDRGANQPQHFGDGTRLSIL.

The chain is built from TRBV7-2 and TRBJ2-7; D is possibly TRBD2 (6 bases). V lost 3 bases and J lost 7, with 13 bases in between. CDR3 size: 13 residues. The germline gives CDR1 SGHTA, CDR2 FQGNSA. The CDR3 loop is CASSLTRGSEQYF. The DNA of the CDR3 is TGTGCCAGCAGCTTGACTCGGGGGAGTGAGCAGTACTTC. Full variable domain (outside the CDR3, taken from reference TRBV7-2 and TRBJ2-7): GAGVSQSPSNKVTEKGKDVELRCDPISGHTALYWYRQSLGQGLEFLIYFQGNSAPDKSGLPSDRFSAERTGGSVSTLTIQRTQQEDSAVYLCASSLTRGSEQYFGPGTRLTVT.

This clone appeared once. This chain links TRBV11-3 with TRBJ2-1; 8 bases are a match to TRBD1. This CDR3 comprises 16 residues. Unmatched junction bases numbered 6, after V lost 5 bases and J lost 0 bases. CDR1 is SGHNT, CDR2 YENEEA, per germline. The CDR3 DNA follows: TGTGCCAGCAGCCCGAGACAGGGGAGCTCCTACAATGAGCAGTTCTTC. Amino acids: CASSPRQGSSYNEQFF.

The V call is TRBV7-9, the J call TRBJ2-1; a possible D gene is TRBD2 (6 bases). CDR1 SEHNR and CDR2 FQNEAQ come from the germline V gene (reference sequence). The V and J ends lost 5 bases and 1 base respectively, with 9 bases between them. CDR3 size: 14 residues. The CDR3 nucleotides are TGTGCCAGCAGCGGAGGGAGGTCCTACAATGAGCAGTTCTTC. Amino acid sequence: CASSGGRSYNEQFF.

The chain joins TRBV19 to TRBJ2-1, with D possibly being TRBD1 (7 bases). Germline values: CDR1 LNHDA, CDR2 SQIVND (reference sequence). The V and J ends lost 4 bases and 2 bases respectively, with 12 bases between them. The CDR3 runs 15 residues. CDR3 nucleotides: TGTGCCAGTAGTACCCAGGGGGGCACCTACAATGAGCAGTTCTTC. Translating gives CASSTQGGTYNEQFF. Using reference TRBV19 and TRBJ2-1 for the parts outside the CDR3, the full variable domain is DGGITQSPKYLFRKEGQNVTLSCEQNLNHDAMYWYRQDPGQGLRLIYYSQIVNDFQKGDIAEGYSVSREKKESFPLTVTSAQKNPTAFYLCASSTQGGTYNEQFFGPGTRLTVL.

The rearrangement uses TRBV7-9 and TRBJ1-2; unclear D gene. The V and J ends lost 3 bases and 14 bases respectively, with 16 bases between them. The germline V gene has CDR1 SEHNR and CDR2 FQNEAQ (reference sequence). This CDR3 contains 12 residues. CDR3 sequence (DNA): TGTGCCAGCAGCTTGGGGAGGACCGTGTTTACCTTC. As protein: CASSLGRTVFTF.

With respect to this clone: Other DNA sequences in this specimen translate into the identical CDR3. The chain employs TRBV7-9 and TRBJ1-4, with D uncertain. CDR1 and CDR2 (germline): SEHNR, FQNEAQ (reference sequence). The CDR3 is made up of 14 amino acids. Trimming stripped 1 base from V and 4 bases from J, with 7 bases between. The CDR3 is CASSLGQYNEKLFF. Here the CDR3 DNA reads TGTGCCAGCAGCTTAGGACAATATAATGAAAAACTGTTTTTT. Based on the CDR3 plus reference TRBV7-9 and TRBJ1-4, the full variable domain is DTGVSQNPRHKITKRGQNVTFRCDPISEHNRLYWYRQTLGQGPEFLTYFQNEAQLEKSRLLSDRFSAERPKGSFSTLEIQRTEQGDSAMYLCASSLGQYNEKLFFGSGTQLSVL.